The T cell receptor beta chain under discussion was sequenced for a study of blood T cell repertoires in COVID-19. Study at large: From T cells, B-cell-depleted T cells, or PBMCs came the material, which was cDNA or gDNA.

Measured with immunoSEQ multiplex PCR; TCRdb has only the in-frame clones, and not every one. The sample has 260,000 or so clones, about four fifths seen once. While infection was still active, Seattle patients were enrolled and then followed longitudinally. Germline V CDR1 and CDR2: SQVTM, ANQGSEA. V was pared by 3 bases and J by 12 bases, with 12 bases between. The CDR3 spans 11 residues. This rearrangement joins TRBV29-1 to TRBJ2-1, with D possibly matching TRBD1 (6 bases). Sample: peripheral blood. This TCR was sampled from a woman older than 75 with COVID-19, enrolled during active disease. CDR3: CSVETGAAQFF. The CDR3 bases are TGCAGCGTTGAGACAGGCGCTGCGCAGTTCTTC.